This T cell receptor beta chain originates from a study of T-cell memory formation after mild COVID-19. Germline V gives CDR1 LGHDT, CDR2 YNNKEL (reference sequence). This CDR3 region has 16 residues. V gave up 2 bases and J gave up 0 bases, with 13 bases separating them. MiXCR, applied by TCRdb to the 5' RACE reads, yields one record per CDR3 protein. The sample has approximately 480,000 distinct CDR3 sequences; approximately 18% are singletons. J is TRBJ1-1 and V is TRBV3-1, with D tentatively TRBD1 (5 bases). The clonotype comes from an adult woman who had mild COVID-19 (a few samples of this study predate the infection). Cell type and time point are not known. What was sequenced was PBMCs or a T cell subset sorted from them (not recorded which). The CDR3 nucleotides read TGTGCCAGCAGCCAAATTAAGACAGCAATGAACACTGAAGCTTTCTTT. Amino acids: CASSQIKTAMNTEAFF.